This TCR beta chain is drawn from a study of blood T cell repertoires in COVID-19. In the study overall: Sites across the United States, Italy and Spain contributed samples from acute and convalescent COVID-19. Sample material is recorded as cDNA or gDNA derived from T cells, B-cell-depleted T cells, or PBMCs.

Data came from immunoSEQ multiplex PCR; TCRdb stores just in-frame clones and leaves some out. The data show some 94,000 clones, with 70% to 85% seen just once and around 23% held by the top ten. The CDR3 length is 15 residues. This receptor was identified in a woman aged 60-75 years in a cohort sampled during active or convalescent COVID-19. This chain links TRBV21-1 with TRBJ1-1; the tabulated D call, TRBD1, remains unverified against the DNA. TRBV21-1 is a documented pseudogene. Sequencing was carried out using peripheral blood. CDR3 amino acids: CASSNKDRENTEAFF. The CDR3 nucleotides read TGTGCCAGCAGCAATAAGGACAGGGAGAACACTGAAGCTTTCTTT.